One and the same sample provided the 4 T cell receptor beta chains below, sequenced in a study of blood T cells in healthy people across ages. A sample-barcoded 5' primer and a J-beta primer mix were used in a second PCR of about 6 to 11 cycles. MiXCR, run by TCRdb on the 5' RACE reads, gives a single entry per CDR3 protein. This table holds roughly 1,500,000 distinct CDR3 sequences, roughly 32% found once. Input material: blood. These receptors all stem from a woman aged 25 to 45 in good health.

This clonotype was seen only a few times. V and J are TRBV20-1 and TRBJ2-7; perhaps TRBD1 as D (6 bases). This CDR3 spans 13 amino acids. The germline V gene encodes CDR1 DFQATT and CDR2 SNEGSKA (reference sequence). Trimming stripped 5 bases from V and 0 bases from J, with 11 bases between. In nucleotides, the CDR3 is TGCAGTGCTCGCACAGGGATCTCCTACGAGCAGTACTTC. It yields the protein CSARTGISYEQYF.

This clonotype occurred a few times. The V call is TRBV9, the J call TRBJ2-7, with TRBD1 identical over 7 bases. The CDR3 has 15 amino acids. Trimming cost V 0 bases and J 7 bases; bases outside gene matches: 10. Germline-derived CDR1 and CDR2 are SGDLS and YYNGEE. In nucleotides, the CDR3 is TGTGCCAGCAGCGTAGATGAGACAGGGTGGTTGGAGCAGTACTTC. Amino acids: CASSVDETGWLEQYF.

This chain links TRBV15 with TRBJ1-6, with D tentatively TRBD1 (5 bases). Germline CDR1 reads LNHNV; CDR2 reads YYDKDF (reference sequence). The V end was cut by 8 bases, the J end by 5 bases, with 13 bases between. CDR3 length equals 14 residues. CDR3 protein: CATGQGLNNSPLHF. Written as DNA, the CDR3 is TGTGCCACCGGGCAGGGATTGAATAATTCACCCCTCCACTTT.

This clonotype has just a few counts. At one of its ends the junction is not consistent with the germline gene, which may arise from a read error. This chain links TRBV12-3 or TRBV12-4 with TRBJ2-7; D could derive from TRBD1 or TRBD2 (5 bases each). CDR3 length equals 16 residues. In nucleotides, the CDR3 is TGTGCCAGCAGTTCTAGGAGGCCGGGGCCCTCCGACGAGCAGTACTTC. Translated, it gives CASSSRRPGPSDEQYF.